Presented here are 12 T cell receptor beta chains from one specimen sequenced in a study of T cells after yellow fever vaccination. TCRdb re-called the 5' RACE reads with MiXCR, one entry per CDR3 protein. The sample records some 400,000 distinct CDR3 sequences, 6% to 8% being singletons. Sequences were derived from PBMCs, sampled 5 days after the yellow fever booster vaccination. Source of these receptors: a man aged 25 to 40 who received the YFV17D yellow fever vaccine.

This clonotype was observed a few times. This rearrangement joins TRBV9 to TRBJ2-6; 7 bases line up with TRBD1. Germline CDR1 SGDLS, CDR2 YYNGEE. The CDR3 is 15 amino acids. After removal of 6 bases from V and 3 bases from J, the junction contained 6 bases not matched to a gene. CDR3 residues: CASNPGTVGANVLTF. CDR3 sequence (DNA): TGTGCCAGCAACCCCGGGACAGTTGGGGCCAACGTCCTGACTTTC. Full variable domain (missing parts from reference TRBV9 and TRBJ2-6): DSGVTQTPKHLITATGQRVTLRCSPRSGDLSVYWYQQSLDQGLQFLIQYYNGEERAKGNILERFSAQQFPDLHSELNLSSLELGDSALYFCASNPGTVGANVLTFGAGSRLTVL.

This clonotype was recorded many times. The rearrangement uses TRBV18 and TRBJ2-5, with 9 nucleotides matching TRBD1. The CDR3 is 15 residues long. The V segment lost 3 bases and the J segment 0 bases; nucleotides outside the gene matches: 2. Germline V gene sequence: CDR1 KGHSH, CDR2 LQKENI. CDR3: CASSPGTGNQETQYF. The CDR3, as DNA: TGTGCCAGCTCACCGGGGACAGGGAACCAAGAGACCCAGTACTTC.

The genes are TRBV29-1 and TRBJ2-1; D is undetermined. Trimming pared 4 bases from V and 3 bases from J, leaving 7 bases between. Per the germline V gene, CDR1 is SQVTM and CDR2 is ANQGSEA. This CDR3 has 12 amino acids. The chain's CDR3 is CSVVLDYNEQFF. CDR3 DNA sequence: TGCAGCGTTGTTCTAGACTACAATGAGCAGTTCTTC.

There are a few counts of this clonotype. J is TRBJ2-5 and V is TRBV12-3 or TRBV12-4; 7 positions agree with TRBD1. CDR3 size: 14 residues. The J segment lost 4 bases and the V segment lost 4 bases, leaving 6 bases of the junction unmatched. CDR3 DNA: TGTGCCAGCAGTTCTTCAGGGGGACGAGAGACCCAGTACTTC. Translated: CASSSSGGRETQYF.

The gene calls are TRBV7-2 and TRBJ1-2; 7 nucleotides line up with TRBD1. Germline V gives CDR1 SGHTA, CDR2 FQGNSA. The CDR3 totals 16 residues. V shed 1 base and J 4 bases; nucleotides not matched to a gene: 9. CDR3 sequence (DNA): TGTGCCAGCAGCTTAGTCTGGGCAGGGGGTGGCTATGGCTACACCTTC. Its protein product is CASSLVWAGGGYGYTF. The complete variable domain, with remaining parts taken from reference TRBV7-2 and TRBJ1-2, reads GAGVSQSPSNKVTEKGKDVELRCDPISGHTALYWYRQSLGQGLEFLIYFQGNSAPDKSGLPSDRFSAERTGGSVSTLTIQRTQQEDSAVYLCASSLVWAGGGYGYTFGSGTRLTVV.

Ten or more counts support this clonotype. The chain has TRBV30 and TRBJ1-2, with D possibly matching TRBD1 (6 bases). V was cut by 4 bases and J by 8 bases, with 17 bases left in between. This CDR3 spans 13 amino acids. CDR1 is GTSNPN, CDR2 SVGIG, per germline (reference sequence). CDR3 DNA: TGTGCCTGGACCTCCAGGGGAAGGGGCGGCTACACCTTC. Translated: CAWTSRGRGGYTF.

This clonotype came up many times. The CDR3 loop reads CASSFRETDTQYF. For the CDR3, the DNA is TGTGCCAGCAGCTTTAGGGAAACAGATACGCAGTATTTT. V and J are TRBV7-2 and TRBJ2-3, with D unclear. The V end lost 3 bases, the J end lost 3 bases, and 7 bases lay between the germline ends. CDR1 is SGHTA, CDR2 FQGNSA, per germline. The CDR3 runs 13 residues.

This clonotype was counted ten times or more. The V call is TRBV19, the J call TRBJ2-7, with unresolved D. The germline V gene encodes CDR1 LNHDA and CDR2 SQIVND (reference sequence). The CDR3 has 14 residues. Trimming pared 3 bases from V and 3 bases from J, leaving 12 bases between. CDR3 sequence: CASSIMAGNYEQYF. Here the CDR3 DNA reads TGTGCCAGTAGTATTATGGCAGGAAACTACGAGCAGTACTTC.

This clonotype was observed many times. The chain carries TRBV5-6 and TRBJ2-7, with TRBD2 identical over 9 bases. This CDR3 has 15 residues. V lost 0 bases, J lost 2 bases, and 3 bases stayed unmatched. CDR1 and CDR2 from the germline V gene are SGHDT and YYEEEE. CDR3: CASSLVLAGTYEQYF. The CDR3 DNA reads TGTGCCAGCAGCTTGGTTCTAGCGGGGACCTACGAGCAGTACTTC.

At least ten counts were recorded for this clonotype. The V call is TRBV20-1, the J call TRBJ2-3; D gene unclear. V was clipped by 5 bases and J by 2 bases, with 5 bases between them. Germline CDR1 reads DFQATT; CDR2 reads SNEGSKA (reference sequence). The CDR3 is 11 residues long. The CDR3 region has the DNA TGCAGTGCTGGCTTCACAGATACGCAGTATTTT. Amino acids: CSAGFTDTQYF.

This clonotype showed up just a few times. The chain employs TRBV7-8 and TRBJ2-7; D might be TRBD2 (6 bases). CDR3 length equals 14 residues. V lost 3 bases, J lost 8 bases, and 17 bases lay in between. Germline CDR1 SGHVS, CDR2 FQNEAQ. CDR3 sequence reads: CASSFSSDRGKQYF. CDR3 coding DNA: TGTGCCAGCAGCTTCTCTAGCGACCGTGGAAAGCAGTACTTC.

The sample holds a few counts of this clonotype. V gene TRBV9 combines with J gene TRBJ2-5; 7 positions agree with TRBD1. V dropped 0 bases and J dropped 5; count of bases not matched to a gene: 4. Germline CDR1 and CDR2: SGDLS and YYNGEE. The CDR3 is 14 amino acids. In nucleotides, the CDR3 is TGTGCCAGCAGCGTAGGATGGGGACAGGAGACCCAGTACTTC. Its protein product is CASSVGWGQETQYF.